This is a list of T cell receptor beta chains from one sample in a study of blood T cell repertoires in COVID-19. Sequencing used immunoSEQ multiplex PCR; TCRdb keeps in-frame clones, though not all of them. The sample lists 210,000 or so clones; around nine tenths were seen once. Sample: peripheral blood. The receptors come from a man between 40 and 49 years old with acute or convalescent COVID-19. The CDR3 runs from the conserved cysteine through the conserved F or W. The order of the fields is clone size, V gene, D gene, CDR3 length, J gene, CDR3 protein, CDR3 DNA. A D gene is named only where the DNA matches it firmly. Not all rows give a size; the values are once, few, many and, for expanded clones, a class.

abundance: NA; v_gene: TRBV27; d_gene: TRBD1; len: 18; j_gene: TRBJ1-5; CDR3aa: CASSPRDRGLLSNQPQHF; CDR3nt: TGTGCCAGCAGTCCCCGGGACAGGGGACTTTTGAGCAATCAGCCCCAGCATTTT
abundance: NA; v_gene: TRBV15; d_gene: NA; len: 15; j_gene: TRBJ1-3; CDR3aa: CATSRDGGSGNTIYF; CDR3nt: TGTGCCACCAGCAGAGACGGCGGCTCTGGAAACACCATATATTTT
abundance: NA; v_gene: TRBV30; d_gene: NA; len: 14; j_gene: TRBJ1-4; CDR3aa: CAWSDALTNEKLFF; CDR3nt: TGTGCCTGGAGTGATGCACTAACTAATGAAAAACTGTTTTTT
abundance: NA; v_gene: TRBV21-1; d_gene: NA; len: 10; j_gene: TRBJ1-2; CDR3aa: CARLHGGSCF; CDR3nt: TGTGCCAGATTACATGGTGGGAGTTGTTTC
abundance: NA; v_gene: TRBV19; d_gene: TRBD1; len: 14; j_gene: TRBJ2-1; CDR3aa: CASSPRQGRHEQFF; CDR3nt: TGTGCCAGTAGTCCTCGACAGGGGCGGCATGAGCAGTTCTTC
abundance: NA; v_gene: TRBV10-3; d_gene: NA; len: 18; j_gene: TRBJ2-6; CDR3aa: CAISEPDSLSSGANVLTF; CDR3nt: TGTGCCATCAGTGAGCCGGACAGCTTGAGCTCTGGGGCCAACGTCCTGACTTTC
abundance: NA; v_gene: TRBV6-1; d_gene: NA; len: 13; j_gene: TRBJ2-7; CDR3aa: CASSESVFHEQYF; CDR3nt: TGTGCCAGCAGTGAGTCGGTTTTCCACGAGCAGTACTTC
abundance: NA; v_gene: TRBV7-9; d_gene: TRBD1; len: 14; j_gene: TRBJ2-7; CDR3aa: CASSPGTAIYEQYF; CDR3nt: TGTGCCAGCAGCCCGGGGACAGCGATCTACGAGCAGTACTTC
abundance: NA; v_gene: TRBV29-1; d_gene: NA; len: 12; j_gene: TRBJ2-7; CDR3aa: CSVVVGNYEQYF; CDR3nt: TGCAGCGTTGTGGTCGGGAACTACGAGCAGTACTTC
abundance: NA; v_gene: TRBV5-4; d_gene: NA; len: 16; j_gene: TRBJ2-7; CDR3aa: CASSLGGRGGVYEQYF; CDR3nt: TGTGCCAGCAGCTTGGGAGGAAGGGGTGGGGTCTACGAGCAGTACTTC
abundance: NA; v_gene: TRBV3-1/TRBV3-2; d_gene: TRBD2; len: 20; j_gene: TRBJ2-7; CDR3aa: CASSQDRTSGGLPSSYEQYF; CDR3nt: TGTGCCAGCAGCCAAGATAGGACTAGCGGGGGGCTTCCAAGCTCCTACGAGCAGTACTTC
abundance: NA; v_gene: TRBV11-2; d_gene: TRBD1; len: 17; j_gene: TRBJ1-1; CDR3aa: CASSLVAQGAFNTEAFF; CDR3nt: TGTGCCAGCAGCTTAGTGGCCCAGGGGGCTTTTAACACTGAAGCTTTCTTT
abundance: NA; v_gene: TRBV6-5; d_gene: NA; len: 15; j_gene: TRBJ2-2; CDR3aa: CASSYSTENTGELFF; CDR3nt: TGTGCCAGCAGTTACTCGACAGAGAACACCGGGGAGCTGTTTTTT
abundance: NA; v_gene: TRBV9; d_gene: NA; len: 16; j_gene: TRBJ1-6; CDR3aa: CASSPYGVERGSPLHF; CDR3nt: TGTGCCAGCAGCCCCTATGGAGTGGAGAGGGGGTCACCCCTCCACTTT
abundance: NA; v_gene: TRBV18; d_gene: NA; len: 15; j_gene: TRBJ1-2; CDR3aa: CASSPNPGANYGYTF; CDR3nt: TGTGCCAGCTCACCAAACCCAGGGGCTAACTATGGCTACACCTTC
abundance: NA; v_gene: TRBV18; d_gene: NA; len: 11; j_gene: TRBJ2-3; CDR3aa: CASSYTDTQYF; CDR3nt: TGTGCCAGCTCATACACAGATACGCAGTATTTT
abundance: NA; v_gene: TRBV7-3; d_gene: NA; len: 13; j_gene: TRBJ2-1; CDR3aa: CASRPPGSNEQFF; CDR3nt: TGTGCCAGCAGGCCTCCGGGGTCCAATGAGCAGTTCTTC
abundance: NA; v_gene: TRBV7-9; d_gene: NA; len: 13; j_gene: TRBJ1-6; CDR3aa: CASSAIRESPLHF; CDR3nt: TGTGCCAGCAGCGCCATCAGGGAATCACCCCTCCACTTT
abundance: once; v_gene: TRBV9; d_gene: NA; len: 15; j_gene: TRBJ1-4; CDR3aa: CASSPRAATNEKLFF; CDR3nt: TGTGCCAGCAGCCCGAGGGCTGCAACTAATGAAAAACTGTTTTTT
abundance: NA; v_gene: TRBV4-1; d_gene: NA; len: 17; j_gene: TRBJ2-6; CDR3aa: CASSQVGRISGANVLTF; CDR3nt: TGCGCCAGCAGCCAAGTTGGCAGGATCTCTGGGGCCAACGTCCTGACTTTC
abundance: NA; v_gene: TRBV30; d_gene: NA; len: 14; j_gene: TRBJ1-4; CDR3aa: CAWNQLQGNEKLFF; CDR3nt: TGTGCCTGGAACCAGTTACAGGGTAATGAAAAACTGTTTTTT
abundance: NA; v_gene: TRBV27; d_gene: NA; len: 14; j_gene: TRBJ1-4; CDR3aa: CASRNGGLAEKLFF; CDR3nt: TGTGCCAGCAGAAACGGGGGGCTCGCTGAAAAACTGTTTTTT
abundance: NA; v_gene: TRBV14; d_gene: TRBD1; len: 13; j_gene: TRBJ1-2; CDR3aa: CASSPRTGDGYTF; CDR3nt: TGTGCCAGCAGCCCAAGGACAGGTGATGGCTACACCTTC
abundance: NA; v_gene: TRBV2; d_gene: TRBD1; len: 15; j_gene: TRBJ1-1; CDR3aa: CASRYRGQGNTEAFF; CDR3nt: TGTGCCAGCAGGTACCGGGGACAGGGGAACACTGAAGCTTTCTTT
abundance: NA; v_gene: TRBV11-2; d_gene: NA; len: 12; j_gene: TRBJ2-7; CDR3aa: CASTRPEPEQYF; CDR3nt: TGTGCCAGCACCAGGCCTGAGCCCGAGCAGTACTTC
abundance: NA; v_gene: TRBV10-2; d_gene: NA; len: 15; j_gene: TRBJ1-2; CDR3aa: CASSPTGGAGYGYTF; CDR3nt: TGCGCCAGCAGTCCAACTGGAGGGGCTGGCTATGGCTACACCTTC
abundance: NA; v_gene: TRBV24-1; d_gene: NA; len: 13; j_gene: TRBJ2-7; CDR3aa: CATSEQGSYEQYF; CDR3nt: TGTGCCACCAGTGAACAGGGATCCTACGAGCAGTACTTC
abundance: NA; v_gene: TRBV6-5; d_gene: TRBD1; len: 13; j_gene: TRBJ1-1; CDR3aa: CASSYDRDSEAFF; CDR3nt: TGTGCCAGCAGCTATGACAGGGACTCTGAAGCTTTCTTT
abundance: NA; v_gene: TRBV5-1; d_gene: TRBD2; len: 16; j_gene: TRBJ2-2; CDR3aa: CASSLLSGGWPGELFF; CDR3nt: TGCGCCAGCAGCTTGCTAAGCGGGGGGTGGCCCGGGGAGCTGTTTTTT
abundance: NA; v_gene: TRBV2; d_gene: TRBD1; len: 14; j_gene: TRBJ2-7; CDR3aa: CASSERDRGVEQYF; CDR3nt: TGTGCCAGCAGTGAAAGGGACAGGGGAGTCGAGCAGTACTTC
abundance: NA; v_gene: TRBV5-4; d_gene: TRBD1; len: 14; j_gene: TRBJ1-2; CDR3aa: CASSGTAVNYGYTF; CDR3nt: TGTGCCAGCAGCGGGACAGCAGTTAACTATGGCTACACCTTC
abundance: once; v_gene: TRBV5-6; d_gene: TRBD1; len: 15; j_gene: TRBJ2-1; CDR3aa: CASSWQGAPYNEQFF; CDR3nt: TGTGCCAGCAGCTGGCAGGGGGCTCCCTACAATGAGCAGTTCTTC
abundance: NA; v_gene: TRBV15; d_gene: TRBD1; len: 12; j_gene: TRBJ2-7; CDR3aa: CATSRDEGQEYF; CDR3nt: TGTGCCACCAGCAGAGATGAGGGACAGGAGTACTTC
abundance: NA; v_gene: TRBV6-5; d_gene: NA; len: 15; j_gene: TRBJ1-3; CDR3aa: CASSYSARVENTIYF; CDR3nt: TGTGCCAGCAGTTACTCGGCCAGGGTGGAAAACACCATATATTTT
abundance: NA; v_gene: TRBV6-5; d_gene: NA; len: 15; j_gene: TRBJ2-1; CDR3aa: CASSGGLSSYNEQFF; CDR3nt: TGTGCCAGCAGCGGGGGGCTAAGTTCCTACAATGAGCAGTTCTTC
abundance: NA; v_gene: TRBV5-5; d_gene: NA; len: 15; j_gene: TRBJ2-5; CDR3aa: CASSTRTVLQETQYF; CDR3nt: TGTGCCAGCAGCACGCGGACAGTATTACAAGAGACCCAGTACTTC
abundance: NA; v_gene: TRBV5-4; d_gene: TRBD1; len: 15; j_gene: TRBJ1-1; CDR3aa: CASSLRTGMNTEAFF; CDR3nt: TGTGCCAGCAGCCTAAGGACAGGGATGAACACTGAAGCTTTCTTT
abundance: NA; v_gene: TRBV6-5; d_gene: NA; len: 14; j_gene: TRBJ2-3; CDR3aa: CASSSQDNGLTQYF; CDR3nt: TGTGCCAGCAGTTCCCAAGACAACGGCCTAACGCAGTATTTT
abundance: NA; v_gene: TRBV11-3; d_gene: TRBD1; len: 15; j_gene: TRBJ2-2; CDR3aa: CASSLWTGGIGELFF; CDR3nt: TGTGCCAGCAGCTTATGGACAGGGGGCATCGGGGAGCTGTTTTTT
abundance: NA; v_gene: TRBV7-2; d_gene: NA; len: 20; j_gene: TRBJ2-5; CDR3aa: CASSLALPWGGGTQQETQYF; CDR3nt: TGTGCCAGCAGCTTAGCATTACCTTGGGGGGGAGGGACACAGCAAGAGACCCAGTACTTC
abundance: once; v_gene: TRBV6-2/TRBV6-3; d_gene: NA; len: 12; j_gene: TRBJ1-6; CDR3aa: CASSYPLSPLHF; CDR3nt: TGTGCCAGCAGTTACCCCCTGTCTCCCCTCCACTTT
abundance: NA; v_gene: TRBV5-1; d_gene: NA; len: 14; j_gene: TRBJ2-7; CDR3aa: CASSLTQGTYEQYF; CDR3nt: TGCGCCAGCAGCTTGACGCAGGGGACCTACGAGCAGTACTTC